Listed here are 25 T cell receptor beta chains from one sample, sequenced in a study of blood T cell repertoires in COVID-19 (dated by TCRdb to about 2020). The library was prepared using the immunoSEQ multiplex PCR assay. TCRdb limited this immuneACCESS table to in-frame rearrangements with V and J called. A share of clones is missing; checked studies link under half to unresolved V genes, and the rest is unexplained. Across this sample there are fewer than 250,000 clones, with 89% seen only once. The top ten clones comprise 6.5% to 9.5% of the sample. The sequenced sample was PBMCs or T cells enriched from blood (not recorded which). These receptors were taken from a woman in her late teens or twenties who had recovered from COVID-19.

The CDR3 protein is CASSGGTGGFYEQYF. CDR3 bases: TGTGCCAGCAGTGGCGGGACAGGGGGCTTTTACGAGCAGTACTTC. The gene calls are TRBV6-6 and TRBJ2-7, with 12 bases that match TRBD1. The V and J ends lost 5 bases and 4 bases, in that order; junction bases with no gene match: 6. CDR1 is MNHNY and CDR2 is SVGAGI in the germline V gene (reference sequence). The CDR3 runs to 15 residues.

This chain uses TRBV9 with TRBJ2-2; a weak D match, TRBD2 (6 bases). V was cut by 3 bases and J by 2 bases, with 8 bases left in between. The CDR3 loop spans 14 amino acids. Germline V gene data show CDR1 as SGDLS and CDR2 as YYNGEE. The CDR3 is CASSGGINTGELFF. DNA for the CDR3: TGTGCCAGCAGCGGCGGGATCAACACCGGGGAGCTGTTTTTT. The full variable domain, rest sourced from reference TRBV9 and TRBJ2-2, is DSGVTQTPKHLITATGQRVTLRCSPRSGDLSVYWYQQSLDQGLQFLIQYYNGEERAKGNILERFSAQQFPDLHSELNLSSLELGDSALYFCASSGGINTGELFFGEGSRLTVL.

The CDR3 protein is CASSIGGHEPLQPQHF. Written as DNA, the CDR3 is TGTGCCAGTAGTATAGGGGGCCACGAGCCCCTTCAGCCCCAGCATTTT. The genes are TRBV19 and TRBJ1-5; tentative D call: TRBD1 (5 bases). V lost 1 base to trimming and J lost 6 bases, with 16 bases between them. Germline V gene data show CDR1 as LNHDA and CDR2 as SQIVND (reference sequence). This CDR3 spans 16 amino acids.

This chain links TRBV7-6 with TRBJ2-2; 7 bases fit TRBD1. V lost 1 base to trimming and J lost 1 base; unmatched junction nucleotides: 3. Germline loops: CDR1 SGHVS, CDR2 FNYEAQ. This CDR3 region has 16 residues. This chain's CDR3 is CASSLVGGQNTGELFF. The CDR3 nucleotides read TGTGCCAGCAGCTTAGTAGGGGGCCAGAACACCGGGGAGCTGTTTTTT.

The chain is built from TRBV5-4 and TRBJ1-2; TRBD1 aligns across 8 bases. Germline V gives CDR1 SGHNT, CDR2 YYREEE (reference sequence). This CDR3 has 14 residues. The junction had 5 bases not matched to a gene; V was cut back by 3 bases and J by 4 bases. CDR3 coding DNA: TGTGCCAGCAGCTCCGGACAGGGCCCCTATGGCTACACCTTC. Protein product: CASSSGQGPYGYTF. The full variable domain, with the rest looked up from reference TRBV5-4 and TRBJ1-2, is ETGVTQSPTHLIKTRGQQVTLRCSSQSGHNTVSWYQQALGQGPQFIFQYYREEENGRGNFPPRFSGLQFPNYSSELNVNALELDDSALYLCASSSGQGPYGYTFGSGTRLTVV.

The chain combines TRBV19 with TRBJ1-6; the D gene is possibly TRBD1 (6 bases). Germline lookup yields CDR1 LNHDA and CDR2 SQIVND (reference sequence). The CDR3 has 16 amino acids. Deletions cut 7 bases from V and 10 bases from J, with 23 bases between. For the CDR3, the DNA is TGTGCCAGTAAAACTAGGGGGATCGGAAGGGACTCACCCCTCCACTTT. This gives the protein CASKTRGIGRDSPLHF.

This clone was picked up one time. This chain uses TRBV14 with TRBJ1-1; no reliable D call. The CDR3 sequence is 16 residues long. The V and J ends lost 3 bases and 4 bases respectively, with 18 bases between them. Germline CDR1 SGHDN, CDR2 FVKESK. CDR3 in amino acids: CASSQVASYSFTEAFF. Written as DNA, the CDR3 is TGTGCCAGCAGCCAGGTGGCGTCGTACAGTTTCACTGAAGCTTTCTTT.

The chain combines TRBV7-2 with TRBJ1-2; D may be TRBD1 (6 bases). CDR3 size: 14 residues. V was trimmed by 6 bases and J by 3 bases, leaving 14 bases between them. Looked up from germline, CDR1 is SGHTA and CDR2 is FQGNSA. The CDR3 bases are TGTGCCAGCAGGTCGACAGGCCTTGACTATGGCTACACCTTC. Translating it yields CASRSTGLDYGYTF.

With regard to this clone: One junction end disagrees with the germline gene, perhaps due to a read error. CDR3 protein: CSSGGRDSPLHF. CDR3 bases: TGCTCCAGTGGGGGCAGGGACTCACCCCTCCACTTT. J is TRBJ1-6 and V is TRBV10-1, with a weak D call TRBD1 (6 bases). CDR1 is WNHNN and CDR2 is SYGVQD in the germline V gene (reference sequence). This CDR3 comprises 12 residues.

Turning to this clone: Relative to the germline gene, one junction end is altered; a read error may explain this. This chain links TRBV23-1 with TRBJ1-6, with TRBD1 matching over 8 bases. TRBV23-1 is identified as an open reading frame with a role that is uncertain. The CDR3 sequence is 17 residues long. CDR3 sequence reads: CASSQSDRGPYNSPLHF. CDR3 DNA: TGCGCCAGCAGTCAATCTGACAGGGGACCCTACAATTCACCCCTCCACTTT.

V gene TRBV2 combines with J gene TRBJ1-1; 7 bases are a match to TRBD1. CDR3 size: 15 residues. V was clipped by 1 base and J by 2 bases; unmatched bases: 4. Per germline, CDR1 SNHLY and CDR2 FYNNEI. CDR3 region: CASSEGRGPNTEAFF. The CDR3 bases are TGTGCCAGCAGTGAAGGAAGGGGGCCTAACACTGAAGCTTTCTTT.

The sample holds one count of this clone. Other nucleotide sequences from this sample produce the same CDR3. The J gene is TRBJ1-2, the V gene TRBV27; 10 bases match TRBD1. Germline assignment: CDR1 MNHEY and CDR2 SMNVEV (reference sequence). V shed 0 bases, J shed 6 bases, and the junction held 4 bases outside the gene matches. There are 15 residues in the CDR3. Here the CDR3 reads CASSLSRTGGDGYTF. DNA for the CDR3: TGTGCCAGCAGTTTATCACGGACAGGGGGAGATGGCTACACCTTC.

The chain joins TRBV2 to TRBJ1-2; D possibly corresponds to TRBD1 (5 bases). The CDR3 length is 14 residues. V shed 4 bases and J shed 4 bases, with 13 bases lying between them. Per germline, CDR1 SNHLY and CDR2 FYNNEI. The chain's CDR3 is CASSVGGVGYGYTF. In DNA, the CDR3 is TGTGCCAGCAGTGTGGGGGGTGTAGGCTATGGCTACACCTTC.

A single count supports this clone. V usage is TRBV27 and J usage is TRBJ1-5; D may be TRBD1 (6 bases). CDR1 is MNHEY, CDR2 SMNVEV, per germline (reference sequence). This CDR3 spans 17 amino acids. Trimming removed 2 bases from V and 4 bases from J, with 18 bases in between. CDR3 nucleotide sequence: TGTGCCAGCAGTTTAAAGTACGACAGGCGGGGGAATCAGCCCCAGCATTTT. Translated, it gives CASSLKYDRRGNQPQHF.

The chain is built from TRBV5-6 and TRBJ1-1; 7 bases match TRBD1. CDR1 and CDR2 (germline): SGHDT, YYEEEE. Unmatched junction bases numbered 9, after V lost 0 bases and J lost 1 base. This CDR3 region has 17 residues. The CDR3 nucleotides are TGTGCCAGCAGCTTGGTTTCACAGGGGAGGTGGAACACTGAAGCTTTCTTT. Protein product: CASSLVSQGRWNTEAFF.

The chain employs TRBV6-1 and TRBJ1-4; TRBD1 is a possible D gene (6 bases). CDR3 length: 14 amino acids. From germline, CDR1 is MNHNS and CDR2 SASEGT. Trimming removed 3 bases from V and 8 bases from J, with 13 bases in between. The CDR3 is CASSEAGAGEKLFF. CDR3 coding DNA: TGTGCCAGCAGTGAGGCGGGGGCAGGAGAAAAACTGTTTTTT.

The chain joins TRBV28 to TRBJ2-3, with 8 bases fitting TRBD2. The V gene's germline CDR1 is MDHEN and CDR2 SYDVKM. The CDR3 is 16 residues long. V shed 3 bases and J 5 bases; nucleotides not matched to a gene: 10. The DNA for the CDR3 is TGTGCCAGCAGTTTGTCCAGCGGGGGCGTGCAAGATACGCAGTATTTT. It translates to CASSLSSGGVQDTQYF. Variable domain in full (rest from reference TRBV28 and TRBJ2-3): DVKVTQSSRYLVKRTGEKVFLECVQDMDHENMFWYRQDPGLGLRLIYFSYDVKMKEKGDIPEGYSVSREKKERFSLILESASTNQTSMYLCASSLSSGGVQDTQYFGPGTRLTVL.

V gene TRBV21-1 combines with J gene TRBJ1-5. TRBV21-1 is designated a pseudogene. The CDR3 is 11 residues long. In DNA, the CDR3 is TGTGCCAGCAGTACTTTTCAGCCCCAGCATTTT. Protein: CASSTFQPQHF.

V is TRBV19 and J is TRBJ1-5, with D unresolved. The CDR3 is 13 residues long. The germline gives CDR1 LNHDA, CDR2 SQIVND (reference sequence). V gave up 5 bases and J gave up 4 bases, with 9 bases separating them. The CDR3 loop is CASSYSGNQPQHF. The CDR3 nucleotides are TGTGCCAGTAGTTACTCGGGAAATCAGCCCCAGCATTTT. The whole variable domain, remainder taken from reference TRBV19 and TRBJ1-5, is DGGITQSPKYLFRKEGQNVTLSCEQNLNHDAMYWYRQDPGQGLRLIYYSQIVNDFQKGDIAEGYSVSREKKESFPLTVTSAQKNPTAFYLCASSYSGNQPQHFGDGTRLSIL.

This chain uses TRBV10-3 with TRBJ1-1, with a tentative D call TRBD1 (6 bases). V was trimmed by 4 bases and J by 7 bases, leaving 16 bases between them. The CDR3 has 14 amino acids. Germline loops: CDR1 ENHRY, CDR2 SYGVKD. CDR3 region: CAISGQGNGDEAFF. In DNA, the CDR3 is TGTGCCATCAGTGGGCAGGGGAATGGCGATGAAGCTTTCTTT.

J is TRBJ1-1 and V is TRBV30, with TRBD1 as a possible D gene (5 bases). CDR3 length: 14 amino acids. Germline loops: CDR1 GTSNPN, CDR2 SVGIG (reference sequence). Trimming left V 1 base short and J 5 bases short, with 14 bases between. CDR3 nucleotide sequence: TGTGCCTGGAGTGCCGGGGGTAGCGGTACTGAAGCTTTCTTT. Its translation is CAWSAGGSGTEAFF.

The chain couples TRBV6-4 to TRBJ2-2; 7 bases align to TRBD1. The ends lost 5 bases at V and 7 bases at J; junction bases unmatched: 13. The CDR3 has 16 amino acids. Germline CDR1 is MRHNA and CDR2 is SNTAGT. DNA of the CDR3: TGTGCCAGCAGTACGGGACAGCGGCTCCGCTACGGGGAGCTGTTTTTT. Translation: CASSTGQRLRYGELFF.

The chain employs TRBV20-1 and TRBJ2-3, with 10 bases lining up with TRBD2. Germline-derived CDR1 and CDR2 are DFQATT and SNEGSKA (reference sequence). V was pared by 3 bases and J by 4 bases, with 10 bases of the junction left unmatched. CDR3 length: 16 residues. In DNA form, the CDR3 reads TGCAGTGCTAGTTCTAGCGGGGGACCCTCCGCAGATACGCAGTATTTT. It is translated as CSASSSGGPSADTQYF.

The rearrangement uses TRBV2 and TRBJ2-1; 8 bases match TRBD2. Trimming cost V 4 bases and J 3 bases; bases outside gene matches: 5. Germline values: CDR1 SNHLY, CDR2 FYNNEI. The CDR3 contains 15 residues. The CDR3 is CASSGVSGDYNEQFF. CDR3 in DNA: TGTGCCAGCAGTGGGGTTAGCGGGGACTACAATGAGCAGTTCTTC.

V usage is TRBV5-1 and J usage is TRBJ2-1, with a tentative D call TRBD2 (6 bases). Germline CDR1 SGHRS, CDR2 YFSETQ. The V gene lost 6 bases and the J gene lost 3 bases, with 10 bases spanning the gap. The CDR3 extends over 13 amino acids. In DNA, the CDR3 is TGCGCCAGCACTACCGGGAGCTACAATGAGCAGTTCTTC. Amino acids: CASTTGSYNEQFF.